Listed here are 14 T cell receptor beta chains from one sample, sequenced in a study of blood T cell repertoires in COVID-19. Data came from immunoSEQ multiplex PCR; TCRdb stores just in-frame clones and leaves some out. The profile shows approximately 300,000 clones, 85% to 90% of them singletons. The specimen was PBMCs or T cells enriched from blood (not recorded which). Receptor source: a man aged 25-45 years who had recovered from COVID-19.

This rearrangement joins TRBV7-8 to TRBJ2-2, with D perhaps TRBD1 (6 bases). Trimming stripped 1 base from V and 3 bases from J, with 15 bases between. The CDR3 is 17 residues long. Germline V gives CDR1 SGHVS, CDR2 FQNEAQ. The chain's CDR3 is CASSLDRELIDTGELFF. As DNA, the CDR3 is TGTGCCAGCAGCTTAGACAGGGAGCTAATAGACACCGGGGAGCTGTTTTTT. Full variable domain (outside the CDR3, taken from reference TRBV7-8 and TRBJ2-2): GAGVSQSPRYKVAKRGQDVALRCDPISGHVSLFWYQQALGQGPEFLTYFQNEAQLDKSGLPSDRFFAERPEGSVSTLKIQRTQQEDSAVYLCASSLDRELIDTGELFFGEGSRLTVL.

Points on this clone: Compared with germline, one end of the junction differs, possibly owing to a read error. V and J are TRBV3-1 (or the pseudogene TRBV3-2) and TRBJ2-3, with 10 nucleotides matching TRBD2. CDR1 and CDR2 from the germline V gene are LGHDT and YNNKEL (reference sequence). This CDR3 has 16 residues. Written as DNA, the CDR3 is TGTGCCAGCACCCAAACTAGCGGGGCTAGCACAGATACGCAGTATTTT. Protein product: CASTQTSGASTDTQYF.

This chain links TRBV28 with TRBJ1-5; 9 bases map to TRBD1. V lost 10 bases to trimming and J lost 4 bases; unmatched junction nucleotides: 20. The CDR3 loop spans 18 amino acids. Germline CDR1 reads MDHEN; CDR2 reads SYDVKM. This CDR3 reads CATKWEAGGTGRNQPQHF. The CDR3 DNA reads TGTGCCACCAAATGGGAGGCCGGGGGGACAGGGCGGAATCAGCCCCAGCATTTT.

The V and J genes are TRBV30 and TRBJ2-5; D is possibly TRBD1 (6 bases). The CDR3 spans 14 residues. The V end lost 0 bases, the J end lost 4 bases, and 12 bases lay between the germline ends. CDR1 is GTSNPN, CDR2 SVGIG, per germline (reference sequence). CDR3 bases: TGTGCCTGGAGTGTATCAGGGGTACGAGAGACCCAGTACTTC. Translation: CAWSVSGVRETQYF.

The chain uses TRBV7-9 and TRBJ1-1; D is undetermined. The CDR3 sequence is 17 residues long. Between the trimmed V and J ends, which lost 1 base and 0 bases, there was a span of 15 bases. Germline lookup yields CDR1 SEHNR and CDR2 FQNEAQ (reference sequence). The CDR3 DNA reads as TGTGCCAGCAGCTTAGGAGGCATTGCCAGCATGAACACTGAAGCTTTCTTT. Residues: CASSLGGIASMNTEAFF.

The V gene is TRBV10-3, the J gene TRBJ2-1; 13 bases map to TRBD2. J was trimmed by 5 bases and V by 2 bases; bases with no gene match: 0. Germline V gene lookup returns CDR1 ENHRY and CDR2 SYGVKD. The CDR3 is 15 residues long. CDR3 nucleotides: TGTGCCATCAGTGAGGGACTAGCGGGAGACAATGAGCAGTTCTTC. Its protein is CAISEGLAGDNEQFF.

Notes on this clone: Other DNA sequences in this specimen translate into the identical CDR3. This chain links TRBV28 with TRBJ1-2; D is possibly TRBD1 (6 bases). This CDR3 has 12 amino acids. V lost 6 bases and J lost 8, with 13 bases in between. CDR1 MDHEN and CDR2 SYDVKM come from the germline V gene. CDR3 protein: CASSPGVYGYTF. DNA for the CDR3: TGTGCCAGCAGCCCAGGGGTTTACGGCTACACCTTC.

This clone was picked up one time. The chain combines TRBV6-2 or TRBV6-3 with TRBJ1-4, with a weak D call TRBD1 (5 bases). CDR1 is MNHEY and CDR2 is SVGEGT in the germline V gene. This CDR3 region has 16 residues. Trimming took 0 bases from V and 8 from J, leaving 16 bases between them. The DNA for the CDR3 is TGTGCCAGCAGTTACTCCCCGACAGATCCAACGGAAAAACTGTTTTTT. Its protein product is CASSYSPTDPTEKLFF.

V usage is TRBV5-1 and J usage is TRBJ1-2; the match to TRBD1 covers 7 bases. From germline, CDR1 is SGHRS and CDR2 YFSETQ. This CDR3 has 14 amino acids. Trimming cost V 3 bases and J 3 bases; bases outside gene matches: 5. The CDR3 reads CASSSAGTDYGYTF. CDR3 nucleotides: TGCGCCAGCAGCTCTGCCGGGACAGACTATGGCTACACCTTC.

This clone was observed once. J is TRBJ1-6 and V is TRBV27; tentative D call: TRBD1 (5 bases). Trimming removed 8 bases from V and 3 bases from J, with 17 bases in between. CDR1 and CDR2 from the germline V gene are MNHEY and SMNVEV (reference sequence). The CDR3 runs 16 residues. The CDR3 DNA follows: TGTGCCAGCGCCTACACGGGGGGGGTCTATAATTCACCCCTCCACTTT. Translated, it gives CASAYTGGVYNSPLHF.

The CDR3 nucleotides are TGTGCCAGCAGCTTAGCACAGATTGTCACTGAAGCTTTCTTT. Protein sequence: CASSLAQIVTEAFF. The chain couples TRBV7-9 to TRBJ1-1, with D unresolved. CDR1 SEHNR and CDR2 FQNEAQ come from the germline V gene (reference sequence). Trimming left V 0 bases short and J 4 bases short, with 9 bases between. The CDR3 length is 14 residues. Variable domain in full (rest from reference TRBV7-9 and TRBJ1-1): DTGVSQNPRHKITKRGQNVTFRCDPISEHNRLYWYRQTLGQGPEFLTYFQNEAQLEKSRLLSDRFSAERPKGSFSTLEIQRTEQGDSAMYLCASSLAQIVTEAFFGQGTRLTVV.

The DNA of the CDR3 is TGTGCCAGCAGCTTAGGAGGGTTTACCGGGGAGCTGTTTTTT. This encodes CASSLGGFTGELFF. The chain recombines TRBV7-6 with TRBJ2-2; TRBD2 is a possible D gene (5 bases). The CDR3 contains 14 residues. Trimming stripped 1 base from V and 5 bases from J, with 8 bases between. CDR1 is SGHVS and CDR2 is FNYEAQ in the germline V gene.

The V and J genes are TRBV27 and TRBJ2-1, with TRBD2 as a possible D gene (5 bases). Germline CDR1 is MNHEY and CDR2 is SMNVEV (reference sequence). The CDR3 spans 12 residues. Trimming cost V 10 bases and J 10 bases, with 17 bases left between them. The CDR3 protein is CATAAGLGEQFF. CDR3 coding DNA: TGTGCCACAGCTGCGGGCCTCGGAGAGCAGTTCTTC.

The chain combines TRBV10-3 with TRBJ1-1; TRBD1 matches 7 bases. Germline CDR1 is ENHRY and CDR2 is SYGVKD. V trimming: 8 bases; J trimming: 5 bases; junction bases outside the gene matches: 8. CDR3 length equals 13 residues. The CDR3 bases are TGTGCCATCCGCGGGACAGAGGGAACTGAAGCTTTCTTT. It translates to CAIRGTEGTEAFF.